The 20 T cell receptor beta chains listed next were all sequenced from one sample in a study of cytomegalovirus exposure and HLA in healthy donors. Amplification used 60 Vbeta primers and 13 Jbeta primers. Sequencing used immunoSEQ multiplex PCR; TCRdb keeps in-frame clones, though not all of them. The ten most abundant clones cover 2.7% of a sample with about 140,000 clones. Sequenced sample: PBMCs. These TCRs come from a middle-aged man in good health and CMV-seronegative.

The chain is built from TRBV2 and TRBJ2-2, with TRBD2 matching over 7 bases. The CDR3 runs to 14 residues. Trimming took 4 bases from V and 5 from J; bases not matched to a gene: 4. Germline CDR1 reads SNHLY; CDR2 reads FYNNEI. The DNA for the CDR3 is TGTGCCAGCAGTGTAGGAGCGGGGACCGGGGAGCTGTTTTTT. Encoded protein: CASSVGAGTGELFF.

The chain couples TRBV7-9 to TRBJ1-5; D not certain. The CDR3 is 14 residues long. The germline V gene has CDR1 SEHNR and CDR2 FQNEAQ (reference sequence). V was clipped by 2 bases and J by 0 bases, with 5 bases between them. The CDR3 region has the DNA TGTGCCAGCAGCTTATCTCCTAGCAATCAGCCCCAGCATTTT. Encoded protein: CASSLSPSNQPQHF. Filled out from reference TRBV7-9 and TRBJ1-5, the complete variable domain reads DTGVSQNPRHKITKRGQNVTFRCDPISEHNRLYWYRQTLGQGPEFLTYFQNEAQLEKSRLLSDRFSAERPKGSFSTLEIQRTEQGDSAMYLCASSLSPSNQPQHFGDGTRLSIL.

CDR3 in amino acids: CASSFSGTDTQYF. CDR3 DNA: TGTGCCAGCAGCTTTAGCGGGACAGATACGCAGTATTTT. V usage is TRBV7-9 and J usage is TRBJ2-3; 7 bases match TRBD2. CDR1 is SEHNR, CDR2 FQNEAQ, per germline (reference sequence). This CDR3 is built from 13 residues. The junction had 0 bases not matched to a gene; V was cut back by 3 bases and J by 3 bases.

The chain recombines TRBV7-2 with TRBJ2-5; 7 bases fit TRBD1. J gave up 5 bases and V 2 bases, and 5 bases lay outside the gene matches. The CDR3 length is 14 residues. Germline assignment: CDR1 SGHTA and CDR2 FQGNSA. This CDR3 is CASSLNRGRETQYF. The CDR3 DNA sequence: TGTGCCAGCAGCTTAAACAGGGGTCGGGAGACCCAGTACTTC. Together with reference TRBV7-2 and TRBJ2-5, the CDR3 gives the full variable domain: GAGVSQSPSNKVTEKGKDVELRCDPISGHTALYWYRQSLGQGLEFLIYFQGNSAPDKSGLPSDRFSAERTGGSVSTLTIQRTQQEDSAVYLCASSLNRGRETQYFGPGTRLLVL.

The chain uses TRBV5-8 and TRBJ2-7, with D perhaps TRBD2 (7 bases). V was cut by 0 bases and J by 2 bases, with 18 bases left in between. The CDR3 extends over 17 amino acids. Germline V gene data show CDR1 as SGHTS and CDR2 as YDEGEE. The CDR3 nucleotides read TGTGCCAGCAGCTTGGTTCCAGCGGGACAAGGGGCCTACGAGCAGTACTTC. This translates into CASSLVPAGQGAYEQYF.

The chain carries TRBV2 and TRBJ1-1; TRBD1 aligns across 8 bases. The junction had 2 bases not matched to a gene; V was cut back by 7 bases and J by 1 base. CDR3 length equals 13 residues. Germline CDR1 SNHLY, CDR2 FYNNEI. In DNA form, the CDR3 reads TGTGCCAGCACCGGACAGGGGAACACTGAAGCTTTCTTT. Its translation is CASTGQGNTEAFF.

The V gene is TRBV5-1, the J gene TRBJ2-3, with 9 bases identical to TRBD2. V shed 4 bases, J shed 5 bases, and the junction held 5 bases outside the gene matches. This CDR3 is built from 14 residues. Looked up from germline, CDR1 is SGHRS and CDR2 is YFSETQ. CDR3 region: CASSGAGGGDTQYF. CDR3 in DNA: TGCGCCAGCAGCGGAGCGGGGGGTGGAGATACGCAGTATTTT.

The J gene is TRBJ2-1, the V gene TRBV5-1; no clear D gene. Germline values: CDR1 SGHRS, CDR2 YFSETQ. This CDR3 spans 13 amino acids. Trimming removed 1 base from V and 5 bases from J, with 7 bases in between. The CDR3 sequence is CASSLLNNNEQFF. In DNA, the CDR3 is TGCGCCAGCAGCTTGCTAAATAACAATGAGCAGTTCTTC.

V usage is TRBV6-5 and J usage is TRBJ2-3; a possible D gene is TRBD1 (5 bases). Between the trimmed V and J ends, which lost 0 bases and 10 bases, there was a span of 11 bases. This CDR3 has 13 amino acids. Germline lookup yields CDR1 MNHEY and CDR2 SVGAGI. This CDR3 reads CASSYSHKGPQYF. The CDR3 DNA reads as TGTGCCAGCAGTTACTCGCACAAGGGGCCGCAGTATTTT.

The CDR3 nucleotides read TGTGCCAGCCTCTCAAGGGGGCTTAGCTCCTACAATGAGCAGTTCTTC. Amino acid sequence: CASLSRGLSSYNEQFF. This sequence joins TRBV7-2 and TRBJ2-1; the match to TRBD1 covers 7 bases. V lost 8 bases and J lost 0; bases outside the gene matches: 10. The CDR3 has 16 amino acids. Germline-derived CDR1 and CDR2 are SGHTA and FQGNSA.

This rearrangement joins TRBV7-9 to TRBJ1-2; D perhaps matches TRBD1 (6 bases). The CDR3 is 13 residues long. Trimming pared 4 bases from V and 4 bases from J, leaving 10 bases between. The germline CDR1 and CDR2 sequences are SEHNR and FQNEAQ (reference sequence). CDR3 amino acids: CASSYTGSYGYTF. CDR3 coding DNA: TGTGCCAGCAGCTACACAGGGTCCTATGGCTACACCTTC. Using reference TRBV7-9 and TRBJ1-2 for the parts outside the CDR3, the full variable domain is DTGVSQNPRHKITKRGQNVTFRCDPISEHNRLYWYRQTLGQGPEFLTYFQNEAQLEKSRLLSDRFSAERPKGSFSTLEIQRTEQGDSAMYLCASSYTGSYGYTFGSGTRLTVV.

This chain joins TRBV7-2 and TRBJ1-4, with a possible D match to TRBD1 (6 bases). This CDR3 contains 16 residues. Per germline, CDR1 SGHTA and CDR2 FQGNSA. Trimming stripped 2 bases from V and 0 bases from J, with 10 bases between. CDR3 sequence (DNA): TGTGCCAGCAGCTTAAGAGGGGGATCAACTAATGAAAAACTGTTTTTT. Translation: CASSLRGGSTNEKLFF.

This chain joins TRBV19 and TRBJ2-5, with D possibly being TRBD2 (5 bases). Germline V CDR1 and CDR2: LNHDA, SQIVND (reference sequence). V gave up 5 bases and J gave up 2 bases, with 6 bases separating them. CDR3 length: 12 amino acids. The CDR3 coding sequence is TGTGCCAGTAGTCGGACTCAAGAGACCCAGTACTTC. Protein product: CASSRTQETQYF.

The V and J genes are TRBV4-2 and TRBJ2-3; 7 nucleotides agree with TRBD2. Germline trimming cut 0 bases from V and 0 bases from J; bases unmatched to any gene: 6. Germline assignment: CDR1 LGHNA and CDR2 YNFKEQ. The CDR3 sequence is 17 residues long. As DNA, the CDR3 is TGTGCCAGCAGCCAAGATCCAGCGGGGCATAGCACAGATACGCAGTATTTT. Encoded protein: CASSQDPAGHSTDTQYF.

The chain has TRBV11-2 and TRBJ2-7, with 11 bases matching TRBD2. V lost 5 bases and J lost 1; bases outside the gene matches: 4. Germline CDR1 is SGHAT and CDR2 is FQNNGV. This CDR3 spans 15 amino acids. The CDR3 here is CASSPTSGGSYEQYF. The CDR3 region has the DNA TGTGCCAGCAGCCCAACTAGCGGGGGATCCTACGAGCAGTACTTC.

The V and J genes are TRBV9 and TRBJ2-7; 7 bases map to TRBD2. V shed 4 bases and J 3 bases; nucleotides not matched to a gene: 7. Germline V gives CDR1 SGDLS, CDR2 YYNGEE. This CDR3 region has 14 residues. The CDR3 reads CASSSRPGGYEQYF. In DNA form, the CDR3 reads TGTGCCAGCAGCTCCCGCCCGGGAGGCTACGAGCAGTACTTC.

The CDR3 DNA reads TGTGCCAGCAGCTTCACTAGCGGGGGTCACACCGGGGAGCTGTTTTTT. It encodes CASSFTSGGHTGELFF. V and J are TRBV7-9 and TRBJ2-2; 11 bases are shared with TRBD2. Unmatched junction bases numbered 3, after V lost 3 bases and J lost 3 bases. Germline V lookup: CDR1 SEHNR, CDR2 FQNEAQ (reference sequence). There are 16 residues in the CDR3.

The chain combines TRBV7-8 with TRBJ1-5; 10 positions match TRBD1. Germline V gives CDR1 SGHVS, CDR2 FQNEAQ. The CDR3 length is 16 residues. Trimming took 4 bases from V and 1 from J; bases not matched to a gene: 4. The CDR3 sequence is CASSSTGGVSNQPQHF. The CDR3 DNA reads TGTGCCAGCAGCTCGACAGGGGGCGTAAGCAATCAGCCCCAGCATTTT. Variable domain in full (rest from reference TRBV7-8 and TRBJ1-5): GAGVSQSPRYKVAKRGQDVALRCDPISGHVSLFWYQQALGQGPEFLTYFQNEAQLDKSGLPSDRFFAERPEGSVSTLKIQRTQQEDSAVYLCASSSTGGVSNQPQHFGDGTRLSIL.

CDR3 bases: TGTGCCAGCAGCGCGACAGGGCCCTATGGCTACACCTTC. This encodes CASSATGPYGYTF. This rearrangement joins TRBV5-4 to TRBJ1-2, with 7 positions matching TRBD1. V lost 4 bases to trimming and J lost 4 bases; unmatched junction nucleotides: 4. In germline, CDR1 is SGHNT, CDR2 YYREEE (reference sequence). The CDR3 is made up of 13 amino acids.

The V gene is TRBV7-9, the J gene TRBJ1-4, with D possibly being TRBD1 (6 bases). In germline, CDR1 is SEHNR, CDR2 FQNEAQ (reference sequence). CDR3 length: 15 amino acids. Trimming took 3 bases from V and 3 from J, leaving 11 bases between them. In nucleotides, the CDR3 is TGTGCCAGCAGCTTGAGTTCAGGGGCTAATGAAAAACTGTTTTTT. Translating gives CASSLSSGANEKLFF. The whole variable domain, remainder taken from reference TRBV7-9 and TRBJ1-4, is DTGVSQNPRHKITKRGQNVTFRCDPISEHNRLYWYRQTLGQGPEFLTYFQNEAQLEKSRLLSDRFSAERPKGSFSTLEIQRTEQGDSAMYLCASSLSSGANEKLFFGSGTQLSVL.